This T cell receptor beta chain comes out of a study of blood T cells in healthy people across ages. Next came a second PCR, run for about 6 to 12 cycles, which used a sample-barcoded 5' primer along with a J-beta primer mix. TCRdb ran MiXCR on the 5' RACE reads and lists one entry per CDR3 protein. The data hold 1.5 million to 2 million distinct CDR3 sequences, with around 40% observed a single time. The CDR3 is 14 amino acids. V was trimmed by 8 bases and J by 4 bases, leaving 12 bases between them. The J gene is TRBJ2-6, the V gene TRBV12-3 or TRBV12-4, with D perhaps given as TRBD1 or TRBD2 (5 bases each). The TCR sequence derives from a human donor in good health. Material: blood. The CDR3 coding sequence is TGTGCCAGCGATTCCGGGGCAGGGGCCAACGTCCTGACTTTC. Translating gives CASDSGAGANVLTF.